The rows below give T cell receptor beta chains drawn from one sample of a study of T-cell reconstitution after alpha-beta-depleted transplantation in children. MiXCR, applied by TCRdb to the PCR reads, yields one record per CDR3 protein. This table holds some 4,500 distinct CDR3 sequences, roughly 25% found once. Sequencing used PBMCs, mostly from graft donor cells, obtained 60 days after TCRalphabeta/CD19-depleted stem cell transplant. All receptors derive from a boy in the first two years of life who had a stem cell transplant for SCID, so the T cells may come from the graft donor. Both conserved end residues are part of each CDR3. The D gene is left open where the match is weak. A row's size may be missing; if present it is once, few, many or a size class.

size	D	V	J	DNA	CDR3
.	.	TRBV27	TRBJ2-2	TGTGCCAGCAGTTCGGTGGGCGGGGTGGGAGCCGGGGAGCTGTTTTTT	CASSSVGGVGAGELFF
many	.	TRBV6-2/TRBV6-3	TRBJ1-1	TGTGCCAGCAGCCCCCACGCGAGGGGAGGGAACACTGAAGCTTTCTTT	CASSPHARGGNTEAFF
medium-sized	TRBD2	TRBV4-1	TRBJ2-7	TGCGCCAGCAGCCAAGATCTGGGTAGCGGGGACTTCTACGAGCAGTACTTC	CASSQDLGSGDFYEQYF
many	TRBD1	TRBV10-3	TRBJ2-5	TGTGCCACCACCGACAGGGGGCGGGAGACCCAGTACTTC	CATTDRGRETQYF
medium-sized	.	TRBV7-9	TRBJ1-2	TGTGCCAGCAGCTTAGCTTTTTTGGGCTACACCTTC	CASSLAFLGYTF
medium-sized	TRBD1	TRBV7-9	TRBJ2-7	TGTGCCAGCAGCCTCGCCGGGACAGGGGGCATCGAGCAGTACTTC	CASSLAGTGGIEQYF
many	TRBD1	TRBV19	TRBJ1-1	TGTGCCAGTAGTACCCGACAGGGGGTCGACACTGAAGCTTTCTTT	CASSTRQGVDTEAFF
medium-sized	.	TRBV19	TRBJ1-4	TGTGCCAGTAGTATCCCATGGGGTGAAAAACTGTTTTTT	CASSIPWGEKLFF
.	.	TRBV5-6	TRBJ1-2	TGTGCCAGCAGCCTGAGAGGGGGGAAGGGATATGGCTACACCTTC	CASSLRGGKGYGYTF
many	.	TRBV13	TRBJ2-7	TGTGCCAGCAGCCAGGGGGGGAAGGGAGTGTTCCACGAGCAGTACTTC	CASSQGGKGVFHEQYF
many	TRBD2	TRBV10-3	TRBJ2-1	TGTGCCATCAGACCGGGACTAGCGGGGTTATACTACAATGAGCAGTTCTTC	CAIRPGLAGLYYNEQFF
medium-sized	.	TRBV5-6	TRBJ2-7	TGTGCCAGCAGCAGGGGGGCCGAAATCTACGAGCAGTACTTC	CASSRGAEIYEQYF
many	.	TRBV7-9	TRBJ2-5	TGTGCCAGCAGCTTAGCGTCCAGGGAAGAGACCCAGTACTTC	CASSLASREETQYF
many	.	TRBV5-6	TRBJ1-1	TGTGCCAGCAGCTTTAACACTGAAGCTTTCTTT	CASSFNTEAFF
.	.	TRBV29-1	TRBJ2-5	TGCAGCGTTGGTATGACCCAAGAGACCCAGTACTTC	CSVGMTQETQYF
many	.	TRBV4-2	TRBJ1-2	TGTGCCATCAGCCACGGACTCCTCTATGGCTACACCTTC	CAISHGLLYGYTF
many	TRBD1	TRBV9	TRBJ1-1	TGTGCCAGCAGCCCTCCAGGGGGCAGCACTGAAGCTTTCTTT	CASSPPGGSTEAFF
many	.	TRBV7-9	TRBJ1-1	TGTGCCAGCAGCTTAGTAATGGCAGGCTATGAAGCTTTCTTT	CASSLVMAGYEAFF
many	TRBD1	TRBV6-5	TRBJ2-7	TGTGCCAGCAGCAGGGGGCACTACGAGCAGTACTTC	CASSRGHYEQYF
many	TRBD2	TRBV12-3/TRBV12-4	TRBJ2-1	TGTGCCAGTCCACCACTAGCGGGGGGGCAGAGCTCCTACAATGAGCAGTTCTTC	CASPPLAGGQSSYNEQFF
many	.	TRBV28	TRBJ1-5	TGTGCCAGCAGACGGGGGGGCTCCCCCAATCAGCCCCAGCATTTT	CASRRGGSPNQPQHF
.	.	TRBV29-1	TRBJ2-1	TGCAGCGTTGGTGTCAGGGAGAATGAGCAGTTCTTC	CSVGVRENEQFF
many	.	TRBV28	TRBJ2-1	TGTGCCAGCGCCCCCCGTTGGGGGGCAGCGGAAAATGAGCAGTTCTTC	CASAPRWGAAENEQFF
many	.	TRBV7-9	TRBJ2-5	TGTGCCAGCAGCTTAGGACGGACTTTTAATTTC	CASSLGRTFNF
many	TRBD1	TRBV6-6	TRBJ1-2	TGTGCCAGCAGTTACAAGGCAGGGGGGTTCTATGGCTACACCTTC	CASSYKAGGFYGYTF
many	TRBD1	TRBV5-1	TRBJ1-1	TGCGCCAGCAGCTTTTACAAAACCCAGGGGGCCCGCGCTGAAGCTTTCTTT	CASSFYKTQGARAEAFF
medium-sized	TRBD1	TRBV28	TRBJ1-6	TGTGCCAGCACCATGGACAGGGGAGGTAATTCACCCCTCCACTTT	CASTMDRGGNSPLHF
medium-sized	.	TRBV28	TRBJ1-1	TGTGCCAGCCGGCTGTACACTGAAGCTTTCTTT	CASRLYTEAFF
many	.	TRBV2	TRBJ1-1	TGTGCCAGCAGTGAATCGGTGAACACTGAAGCTTTCTTT	CASSESVNTEAFF
medium-sized	.	TRBV10-3	TRBJ2-1	TGTGCCATCAGTTCCTCGCCGCTTCGGGGGCAGTTCTTC	CAISSSPLRGQFF
few	.	TRBV19	TRBJ1-2	TGTGCCAGTAGTATAGGCTGGCCTCCCGCCCAATTTGGCTACACCTTC	CASSIGWPPAQFGYTF
many	.	TRBV7-9	TRBJ2-1	TGTGTCGGGGGCAGGACTCGCGATGAGCAGTTCTTC	CVGGRTRDEQFF
.	.	TRBV9	TRBJ2-2	TGTGCCAGCAGCTTTACGAACACCGGGGAGCTGTTTTTT	CASSFTNTGELFF
medium-sized	.	TRBV25-1	TRBJ2-7	TGTGCCAGCCCTGGCCCCGGGGCTATATGCTTTGACTCCTACGAGCAGTACTTC	CASPGPGAICFDSYEQYF